These T cell receptor beta chains were read from a single sample in a study of shared clonotypes between healthy human individuals. TCRdb's table, derived via immunoSEQ multiplex PCR, lists solely in-frame clones and lacks some. The sample yields roughly 2.2 million clones, 85% to 95% seen once. Sequenced input: naive CD4+ T cells from PBMCs. The receptors were gathered from a young man in good health. Some clones in this sample may be carry-over from other donors' samples. Both conserved end residues are part of each CDR3. The order of the fields is J gene, D gene, clone size, V gene, CDR3 DNA, CDR3 protein. D genes are given only for firm matches. Not all rows give a size; the values are once, few, many and, for expanded clones, a class.

j_call: TRBJ2-7; d_call: TRBD2; clone_size: .; v_call: TRBV2; cdr3_nt: TGTGCCAGCAGTGGACTAGCGGGAGCCTCCTACGAGCAGTACTTC; cdr3_aa: CASSGLAGASYEQYF
j_call: TRBJ2-2; d_call: .; clone_size: .; v_call: TRBV20-1; cdr3_nt: TGCAGTGCTTCCCGCACCGGGGAGCTGTTTTTT; cdr3_aa: CSASRTGELFF
j_call: TRBJ1-3; d_call: TRBD1; clone_size: .; v_call: TRBV10-3; cdr3_nt: TGTGCCATCAGGAAGGACTCGGGCAGGGGGGGAGGAAACACCATATATTTT; cdr3_aa: CAIRKDSGRGGGNTIYF
j_call: TRBJ2-7; d_call: TRBD2; clone_size: .; v_call: TRBV7-9; cdr3_nt: TGTGCCAGCAGCGCCTTTAGCGGGACCCACGAGCAGTACTTC; cdr3_aa: CASSAFSGTHEQYF
j_call: TRBJ2-1; d_call: .; clone_size: .; v_call: TRBV7-3; cdr3_nt: TGTGCCAGCAGCTTAATGAAGGGCCACAATGAGCAGTTCTTC; cdr3_aa: CASSLMKGHNEQFF
j_call: TRBJ1-4; d_call: .; clone_size: .; v_call: TRBV9; cdr3_nt: TGTGCCAGCAGTGGAACGGGGGCTAATGAAAAACTGTTTTTT; cdr3_aa: CASSGTGANEKLFF
j_call: TRBJ1-2; d_call: .; clone_size: .; v_call: TRBV6-5; cdr3_nt: TGTGCCAGCATCTCCGCGGGGGTTGGCGGCTACACCTTC; cdr3_aa: CASISAGVGGYTF
j_call: TRBJ1-5; d_call: .; clone_size: .; v_call: TRBV6-5; cdr3_nt: TGTGCCAGCAGTCTACATGCGGGACCTAGGGCCCAGCATTTT; cdr3_aa: CASSLHAGPRAQHF
j_call: TRBJ2-1; d_call: TRBD2; clone_size: .; v_call: TRBV9; cdr3_nt: TGTGCCAGCAGCGTAGGGGTAGCGGGACATGGGGACAATGAGCAGTTCTTC; cdr3_aa: CASSVGVAGHGDNEQFF
j_call: TRBJ1-5; d_call: .; clone_size: .; v_call: TRBV2; cdr3_nt: TGTGCCAGCAGTGGGACCTCGGGCAGGGAGCCCCAGCATTTT; cdr3_aa: CASSGTSGREPQHF
j_call: TRBJ1-6; d_call: TRBD1; clone_size: .; v_call: TRBV7-9; cdr3_nt: TGTGCCAGCAGCTTAGCTTCCGGGAACAGGGGCTACAATTCACCCCTCCACTTT; cdr3_aa: CASSLASGNRGYNSPLHF
j_call: TRBJ2-1; d_call: .; clone_size: .; v_call: TRBV4-1; cdr3_nt: TGCGCCAGCAGCCGAGGACTTAACTCCTACAATGAGCAGTTCTTC; cdr3_aa: CASSRGLNSYNEQFF
j_call: TRBJ2-5; d_call: TRBD2; clone_size: .; v_call: TRBV5-1; cdr3_nt: TGCGCCAGCAGCTTGGAACTAGCGGGAGGACAAGAGACCCAGTACTTC; cdr3_aa: CASSLELAGGQETQYF
j_call: TRBJ2-5; d_call: TRBD2; clone_size: once; v_call: TRBV7-9; cdr3_nt: TGTGCCAGCAGCTTCAGGGTTCCGAGGGAGGGCCAAGAGACCCAGTACTTC; cdr3_aa: CASSFRVPREGQETQYF
j_call: TRBJ1-2; d_call: .; clone_size: once; v_call: TRBV2; cdr3_nt: TGTGCCAGCAATTTAAAGGAGGCGGCTCTCTATGGCTACACCTTC; cdr3_aa: CASNLKEAALYGYTF
j_call: TRBJ1-4; d_call: .; clone_size: .; v_call: TRBV5-1; cdr3_nt: TGCGCCAGCAGCTTGCGGGGGGGAGCGACTAATGAAAAACTGTTTTTT; cdr3_aa: CASSLRGGATNEKLFF
j_call: TRBJ2-7; d_call: .; clone_size: .; v_call: TRBV28; cdr3_nt: TGTGCCAGCACCCAAGGCGGAGGGTCCATCTACGAGCAGTACTTC; cdr3_aa: CASTQGGGSIYEQYF
j_call: TRBJ2-2; d_call: .; clone_size: .; v_call: TRBV6-1; cdr3_nt: TGTGCCAGCAGTGAAAGGGCGGGCAGGGTCATTCACACCGGGGAGCTGTTTTTT; cdr3_aa: CASSERAGRVIHTGELFF
j_call: TRBJ1-2; d_call: .; clone_size: .; v_call: TRBV6-4; cdr3_nt: TGTGCCACTCCGACTCAAAAGAAAGGAGAACTCTATGGCTACACCTTC; cdr3_aa: CATPTQKKGELYGYTF
j_call: TRBJ1-1; d_call: .; clone_size: .; v_call: TRBV7-8; cdr3_nt: TGTGCCAGCAGGACGGCCCTGATAGGGACTGAAGCTTTCTTT; cdr3_aa: CASRTALIGTEAFF
j_call: TRBJ2-3; d_call: TRBD2; clone_size: .; v_call: TRBV19; cdr3_nt: TGTGCCAGTAGTATGGTTAGCGGGATGAGCACAGATACGCAGTATTTT; cdr3_aa: CASSMVSGMSTDTQYF
j_call: TRBJ1-4; d_call: .; clone_size: .; v_call: TRBV7-8; cdr3_nt: TGTGCCAGCAGCCCACAAGACAGTGCAACTAATGAAAAACTGTTTTTT; cdr3_aa: CASSPQDSATNEKLFF
j_call: TRBJ2-2; d_call: TRBD2; clone_size: .; v_call: TRBV14; cdr3_nt: TGTGCCAGCAGCCAAGGCCGTCTAGCGGGAACCGGGGAGCTGTTTTTT; cdr3_aa: CASSQGRLAGTGELFF